This entry describes one T cell receptor beta chain. This entry is derived from a study of T-cell memory formation after mild COVID-19. With 6 bases removed from V and 5 bases from J, the gap between germline ends came to 8 bases. Germline lookup yields CDR1 MNHEY and CDR2 SVGEGT. The CDR3 extends over 11 amino acids. TCRdb independently ran MiXCR on the 5' RACE reads; one entry per CDR3 protein. Of approximately 260,000 distinct CDR3 sequences in the sample, roughly 16% were seen once. The sample comprised PBMCs or a T cell subset sorted from them (not recorded which). This clonotype was obtained from a man between 18 and 29 years old who had mild COVID-19 (a few samples of this study predate the infection). Cell type and time point are not known. This chain joins TRBV6-2 or TRBV6-3 and TRBJ2-7; possible D gene TRBD2, 6 bases. The CDR3 bases are TGTGCCAGCAGAGCGGGCAACGAGCAGTACTTC. Protein sequence: CASRAGNEQYF.